The 9 T cell receptor beta chains reported below all come from one sample, sequenced in a study of CD8 T cells in Susac syndrome. An amount of RNA that ranged from roughly 0.5 to 1 ug was reverse transcribed with random hexamers. TCRdb re-called the immunoSEQ multiplex PCR reads with MiXCR, one entry per CDR3 protein. The table has around 130,000 distinct CDR3 sequences, around 94% seen once. Material: CD8+ T cells from PBMCs. The receptors derive from a human donor with Susac syndrome.

In DNA form, the CDR3 reads TGTGCCAGCACTAGCGGGGGGACCCCAGATACGCAGTATTTT. Translation gives CASTSGGTPDTQYF. The chain recombines TRBV2 with TRBJ2-3; 11 nucleotides align to TRBD2. The CDR3 consists of 14 residues. Germline CDR1 SNHLY, CDR2 FYNNEI. V gave up 7 bases and J gave up 4 bases; unmatched junction bases: 4.

This rearrangement joins TRBV10-3 to TRBJ2-7; D is ambiguous. The V end lost 2 bases, the J end lost 1 base, and 6 bases lay between the germline ends. The CDR3 runs 13 residues. Germline CDR1 is ENHRY and CDR2 is SYGVKD. CDR3 region: CAISETSSYEQYF. In nucleotides, the CDR3 is TGTGCCATCAGTGAGACTTCTTCCTACGAGCAGTACTTC.

As DNA, the CDR3 is TGCAGCGTGACTAGTCCCAAAGAGACCCAGTACTTC. Its translation: CSVTSPKETQYF. This sequence joins TRBV29-1 and TRBJ2-5; a weak D match, TRBD2 (6 bases). The CDR3 is 12 residues long. Germline V lookup: CDR1 SQVTM, CDR2 ANQGSEA. Trimming took 6 bases from V and 3 from J, leaving 11 bases between them.

The chain recombines TRBV9 with TRBJ2-3; TRBD2 might be the D (5 bases). The CDR3 sequence is 15 residues long. Germline V lookup: CDR1 SGDLS, CDR2 YYNGEE. V lost 0 bases, J lost 1 base, and 9 bases lay in between. CDR3 amino acids: CASSVAGVGTDTQYF. For the CDR3, the DNA is TGTGCCAGCAGCGTAGCCGGGGTCGGCACAGATACGCAGTATTTT.

The chain joins TRBV9 to TRBJ1-2, with 7 bases fitting TRBD1. J gave up 4 bases and V 3 bases, and 9 bases lay outside the gene matches. Germline V gives CDR1 SGDLS, CDR2 YYNGEE. The CDR3 runs to 15 residues. The CDR3: CASSESQGIGYGYTF. CDR3 nucleotides: TGTGCCAGCAGCGAATCACAGGGGATAGGCTATGGCTACACCTTC.

The chain has TRBV27 and TRBJ1-4; the match to TRBD1 covers 8 bases. There are 16 residues in the CDR3. Unmatched junction bases numbered 8, after V lost 0 bases and J lost 8 bases. Germline values: CDR1 MNHEY, CDR2 SMNVEV (reference sequence). CDR3: CASSLSVADRVEKLFF. The CDR3 DNA reads TGTGCCAGCAGTTTATCGGTGGCGGACAGGGTGGAAAAACTGTTTTTT.

The chain couples TRBV7-2 to TRBJ2-1, with a possible D match to TRBD1 (5 bases). The length of the CDR3 is 14 residues. Trimming shortened V by 1 base and J by 4 bases, and 8 bases separated the two germline ends. Germline V gene data show CDR1 as SGHTA and CDR2 as FQGNSA. The CDR3: CASSLGAGYNEQFF. Written as DNA, the CDR3 is TGTGCCAGCAGCTTAGGAGCAGGGTACAATGAGCAGTTCTTC.

The chain is built from TRBV20-1 and TRBJ1-5; D gene uncertain. V lost 5 bases and J 6 bases, leaving 11 bases between the germline ends. The CDR3 extends over 12 amino acids. Per germline, CDR1 DFQATT and CDR2 SNEGSKA (reference sequence). DNA of the CDR3: TGCAGTGCTTCCCCCACGGTTCAGCCCCAGCATTTT. Protein sequence: CSASPTVQPQHF.

Only one count was recorded for this clonotype. V is TRBV14 and J is TRBJ2-7; possibly TRBD1 for D (6 bases). V lost 3 bases and J lost 7, with 19 bases in between. Germline CDR1 and CDR2: SGHDN and FVKESK. The CDR3 is made up of 15 amino acids. As DNA, the CDR3 is TGTGCCAGCAGCCATGTGACAGGCCCCTACGAGGAGCAGTACTTC. Translating it yields CASSHVTGPYEEQYF.